This T cell receptor beta chain was found in a study of regulatory T cells in long-lasting Graves disease (dated by TCRdb to the early 2020s). About the study as a whole: Persistent Graves' disease was defined as antithyroid drug treatment for over 5 years with persistently positive TSH receptor autoantibodies. Patients with persistent Graves' disease were compared with patients with newly diagnosed Graves' disease using TCR sequencing and RNA sequencing of peripheral blood. The study took place in China and was registered as a clinical trial. A total of around 35 samples underwent TCR sequencing: around 13 from persistent and approximately 20 from newly diagnosed Graves' disease patients. Antithyroid drugs had been taken for approximately 10 years on average by persistent Graves' disease patients in the clinical cohort.

This clonotype was recorded at least ten times. The target of this receptor is not known. Per-nucleotide qualities are absent, and no much larger clonotype sits a single base away. Including the terminal cysteine and phenylalanine, the CDR3 comprises 13 residues. The read is trimmed to its CDR3 DNA, 39 bases read in frame from base 1. Trimming accounts for 8 bases at V and 5 bases at J, while the number of junction bases matched to no gene is 8. CDR1 DFQATT and CDR2 SNEGSKA are derived from the germline V gene (reference sequence). The sample's time point, from its label and the paper: persistent/refractory GD, antithyroid drugs over 5 years with positive TRAb. RNA was extracted from PBMCs in TRIzol for both TCR sequencing and RNA sequencing. Graves' disease was diagnosed according to American Thyroid Association guidelines. Patients for the study were recruited at an endocrinology department in Xi'an, China. From each patient, about 8.9 milliliters of peripheral blood was collected into an EDTA anticoagulant tube. Ficoll Paque Plus density gradient separation was used to isolate PBMCs, and no further T cell sorting was performed. An Agilent 2100 Bioanalyzer and agarose gel were used to assess RNA quality, and a NanoDrop 2000 was used to measure RNA concentration.

The library was generated by multiplex PCR. The sequencer listed for this sample is Illumina HiSeq 4000. TCR beta libraries were built with iRepertoire HTBI primers and Arm-PCR amplification of CDR3 regions. Gel purification was performed on PCR products prior to sequencing. In the paper's pipeline: Gene usage analysis of CDR3 amino acid clonotypes relied on the roughly 64 TRBV and 13 to 15 TRBJ segments identified across samples. COPE and FqMerger were used to merge the filtered high-quality paired reads into contigs. BLAST was used to align contigs to IMGT TRBV, TRBD and TRBJ reference genes, and CDR3 was defined according to IMGT. Any clonotype with a frequency above 0.1% was classified as a highly expanded clone. Shannon entropy was used to measure repertoire diversity, and the Gini coefficient was used to measure V-J evenness. Public clonotypes were defined as clonotypes shared by more than one individual. Through fastp at Q25 and MiXCR, TCRdb rebuilt clones from the public reads, retaining in-frame beta chains. When rows share a CDR3 protein, they turn into one entry using the most common DNA and genes. What appears here as the V and J calls and clone size reflects TCRdb's work, not the paper's. This sample comprises over 350,000 distinct CDR3 sequences, roughly 20% of them detected only once. The ten largest clones add up to about a fifth of the sample.

Points the paper makes about the study in general: Peripheral blood alone was examined, since thyroid tissue, which constituted the primary lesion, could not be accessed. TRBV28, TRBJ1-2 and TRBJ2-5 were preferentially used in persistent disease, while TRBV20-1 and TRBJ2-1 were favored in newly diagnosed disease. Compared with newly diagnosed patients, patients with persistent Graves' disease had lower TCR Shannon entropy and fewer highly expanded clones, which suggests clonal expansion. The authors noted that the small sample size was a limitation that may lower accuracy. A larger number of public clonotypes was shared among persistent patients (around 2,500) than among newly diagnosed patients (about 990). Sequencing and analysis were restricted to the TCR beta chain.

Source: peripheral blood mononuclear cells (PBMCs), taken when the disease was refractory, from a patient treated with antithyroid drugs. This clonotype originated in a female donor with Graves disease. The chain couples TRBV20-1 to TRBJ2-7, with 11 junctional bases fitting TRBD2. The CDR3 reads CSFDSGRDNEQYF. The nucleotide sequence is given as TGCAGTTTTGATAGCGGGAGGGACAACGAGCAGTACTTC.